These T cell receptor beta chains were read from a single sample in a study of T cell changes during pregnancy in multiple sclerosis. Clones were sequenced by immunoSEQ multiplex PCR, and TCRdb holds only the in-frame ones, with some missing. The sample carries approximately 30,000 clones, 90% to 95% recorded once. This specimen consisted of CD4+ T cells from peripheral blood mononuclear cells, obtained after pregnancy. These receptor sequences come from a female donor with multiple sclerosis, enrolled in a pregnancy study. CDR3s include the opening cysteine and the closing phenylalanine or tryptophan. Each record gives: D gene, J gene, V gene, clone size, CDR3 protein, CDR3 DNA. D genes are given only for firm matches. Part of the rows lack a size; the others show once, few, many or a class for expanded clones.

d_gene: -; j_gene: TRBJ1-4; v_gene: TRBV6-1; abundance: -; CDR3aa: CASSDRMLANEKLFF; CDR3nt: TGTGCCAGCAGTGACAGAATGTTAGCGAATGAAAAACTGTTTTTT
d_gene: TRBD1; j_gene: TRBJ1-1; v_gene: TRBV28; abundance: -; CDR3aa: CASSTVGTGNTEAFF; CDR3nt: TGTGCCAGCAGTACGGTGGGGACAGGGAACACTGAAGCTTTCTTT
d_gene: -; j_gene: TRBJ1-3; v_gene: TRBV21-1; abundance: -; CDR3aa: CASSSQRGPSYRDQYSGNTIYF; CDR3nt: TGTGCCAGCAGCAGCCAAAGGGGACCCTCTTACAGGGACCAATACTCTGGAAACACCATATATTTT
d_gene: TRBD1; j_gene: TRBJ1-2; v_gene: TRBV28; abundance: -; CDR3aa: CASSVDRGDGYTF; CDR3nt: TGTGCCAGCAGTGTCGACAGGGGAGATGGCTACACCTTC
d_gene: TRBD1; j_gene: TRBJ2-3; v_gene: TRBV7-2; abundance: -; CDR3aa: CASNPGQGFADTQYF; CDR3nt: TGTGCCAGCAACCCCGGACAGGGGTTCGCAGATACGCAGTATTTT
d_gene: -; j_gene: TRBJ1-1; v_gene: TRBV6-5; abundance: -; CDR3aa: CASSYKGGSEAFF; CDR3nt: TGTGCCAGCAGTTACAAGGGGGGGAGTGAAGCTTTCTTT
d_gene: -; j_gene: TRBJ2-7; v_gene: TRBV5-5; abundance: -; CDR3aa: CASRRRDISYEQYF; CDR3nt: TGTGCCAGCAGACGCCGGGACATTTCCTACGAGCAGTACTTC
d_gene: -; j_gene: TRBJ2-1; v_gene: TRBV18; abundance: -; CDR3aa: CASSPQGGNEQFF; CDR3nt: TGTGCCAGCTCACCACAGGGGGGGAATGAGCAGTTCTTC
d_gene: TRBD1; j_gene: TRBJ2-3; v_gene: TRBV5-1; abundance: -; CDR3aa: CASSPLDRATDTQYF; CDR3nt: TGCGCCAGCAGCCCCCTAGACAGGGCCACAGATACGCAGTATTTT
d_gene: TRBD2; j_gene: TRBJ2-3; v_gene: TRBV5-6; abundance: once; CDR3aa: CASSLTSGGVADTQYF; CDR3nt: TGTGCCAGCAGCTTGACCAGCGGGGGGGTGGCAGATACGCAGTATTTT
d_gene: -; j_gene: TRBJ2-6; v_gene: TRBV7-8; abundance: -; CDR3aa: CAGSSEGDYNSGANVLTF; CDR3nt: TGTGCCGGCAGCTCGGAGGGGGACTACAACTCTGGGGCCAACGTCCTGACTTTC
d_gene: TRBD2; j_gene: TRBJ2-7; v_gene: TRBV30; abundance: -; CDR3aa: CARSRGGSSYEQYF; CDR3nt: TGTGCCCGTAGTCGGGGAGGGAGCTCCTACGAGCAGTACTTC
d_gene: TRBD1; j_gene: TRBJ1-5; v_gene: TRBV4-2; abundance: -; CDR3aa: CASSRLTGDGNQPQHF; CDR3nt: TGTGCCAGCAGTAGATTAACAGGGGATGGCAATCAGCCCCAGCATTTT
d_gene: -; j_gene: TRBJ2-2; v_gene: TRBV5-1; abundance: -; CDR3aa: CASSLGGHTGELFF; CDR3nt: TGCGCCAGCAGCTTGGGAGGTCACACCGGGGAGCTGTTTTTT
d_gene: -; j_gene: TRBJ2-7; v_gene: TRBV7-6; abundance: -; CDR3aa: CASSLLGIRGEQYF; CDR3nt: TGTGCCAGCAGCTTACTGGGCATCCGGGGCGAGCAGTACTTC
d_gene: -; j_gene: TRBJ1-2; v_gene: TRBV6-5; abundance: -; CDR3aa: CASSYSGGDYGYTF; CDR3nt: TGTGCCAGCAGTTACTCGGGAGGGGACTATGGCTACACCTTC
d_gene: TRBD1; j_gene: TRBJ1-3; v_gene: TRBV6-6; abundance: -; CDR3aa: CASGEGQGLGNTIYF; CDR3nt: TGTGCCAGCGGTGAGGGACAGGGGCTAGGAAACACCATATATTTT
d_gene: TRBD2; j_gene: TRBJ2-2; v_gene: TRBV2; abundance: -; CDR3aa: CASSRTSPNTGELFF; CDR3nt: TGTGCCAGCAGTCGGACTAGCCCGAACACCGGGGAGCTGTTTTTT
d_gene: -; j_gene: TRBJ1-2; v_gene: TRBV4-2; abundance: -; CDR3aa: CASSQDRQGENGYTF; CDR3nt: TGTGCCAGCAGCCAAGATCGGCAGGGTGAAAATGGCTACACCTTC
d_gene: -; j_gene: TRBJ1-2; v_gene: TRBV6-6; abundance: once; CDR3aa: CASNPDKGVGYTF; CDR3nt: TGTGCCAGCAACCCGGACAAGGGGGTTGGCTACACCTTC
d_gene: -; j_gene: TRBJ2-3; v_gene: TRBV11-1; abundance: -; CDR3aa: CASSFEALFPDTQYF; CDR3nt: TGTGCCAGCAGCTTTGAGGCGCTCTTCCCAGATACGCAGTATTTT
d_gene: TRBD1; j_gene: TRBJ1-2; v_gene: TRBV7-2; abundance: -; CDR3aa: CASSPGQGPHGYTF; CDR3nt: TGTGCCAGCAGCCCCGGACAGGGGCCTCATGGCTACACCTTC
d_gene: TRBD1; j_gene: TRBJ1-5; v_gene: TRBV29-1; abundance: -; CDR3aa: CSVQGTADQPQHF; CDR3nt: TGCAGCGTTCAGGGGACAGCGGATCAGCCCCAGCATTTT
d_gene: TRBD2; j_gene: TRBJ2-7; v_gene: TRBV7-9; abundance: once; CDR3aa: CASSSTSGRNYEQYF; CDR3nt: TGTGCCAGCAGCTCAACTAGCGGGAGGAACTACGAGCAGTACTTC
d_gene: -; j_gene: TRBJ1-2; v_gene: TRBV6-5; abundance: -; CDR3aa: CASRAREPFGYTF; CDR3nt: TGTGCCAGCAGAGCGAGGGAACCTTTTGGCTACACCTTC
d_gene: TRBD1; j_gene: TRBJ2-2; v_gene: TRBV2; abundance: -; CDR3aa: CASSDLQGWTGGELFF; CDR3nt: TGTGCCAGCAGTGATTTGCAGGGCTGGACAGGCGGGGAGCTGTTTTTT
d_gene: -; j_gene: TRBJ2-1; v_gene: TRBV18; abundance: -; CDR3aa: CASSPNWANNEQFF; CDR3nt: TGTGCCAGCTCACCGAATTGGGCCAACAATGAGCAGTTCTTC
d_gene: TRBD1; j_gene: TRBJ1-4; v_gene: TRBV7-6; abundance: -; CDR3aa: CASSQGATGVNEKLFF; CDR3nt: TGTGCCAGCAGCCAGGGGGCGACAGGGGTTAATGAAAAACTGTTTTTT
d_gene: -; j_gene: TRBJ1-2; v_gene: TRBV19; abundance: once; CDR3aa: CASSIGAMLAGAGYTF; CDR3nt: TGTGCCAGTAGTATAGGGGCGATGTTGGCAGGGGCGGGCTACACCTTC
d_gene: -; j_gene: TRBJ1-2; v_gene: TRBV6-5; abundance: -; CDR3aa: CASSYSIPDYGYTF; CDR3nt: TGTGCCAGCAGTTACTCGATACCGGACTATGGCTACACCTTC
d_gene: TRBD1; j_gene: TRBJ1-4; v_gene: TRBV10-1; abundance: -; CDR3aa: CASKSRGDEKLFF; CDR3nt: TGCGCCAGCAAGAGCAGGGGGGATGAAAAACTGTTTTTT
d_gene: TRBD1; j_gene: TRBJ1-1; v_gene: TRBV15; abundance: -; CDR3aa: CATSREEGAFTEAFF; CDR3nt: TGTGCCACCAGCAGAGAGGAGGGGGCTTTCACTGAAGCTTTCTTT
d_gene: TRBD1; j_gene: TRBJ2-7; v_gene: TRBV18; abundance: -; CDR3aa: CASSPIVEHRLGTGGAYEQYF; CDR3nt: TGTGCCAGCTCACCAATCGTGGAACACCGTCTGGGGACAGGGGGCGCCTACGAGCAGTACTTC
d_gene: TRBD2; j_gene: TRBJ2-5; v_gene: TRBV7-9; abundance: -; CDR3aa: CASEKGGLAGVNARETQYF; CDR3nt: TGTGCCAGCGAAAAGGGGGGACTAGCGGGAGTAAATGCAAGGGAGACCCAGTACTTC
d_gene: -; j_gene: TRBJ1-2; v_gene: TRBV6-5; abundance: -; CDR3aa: CASTSLSSGDGYTF; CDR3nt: TGTGCCAGCACCTCCCTTTCTTCCGGGGATGGCTACACCTTC
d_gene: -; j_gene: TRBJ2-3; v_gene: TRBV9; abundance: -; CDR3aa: CASNPGYADTQYF; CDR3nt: TGTGCCAGCAATCCGGGGTATGCAGATACGCAGTATTTT
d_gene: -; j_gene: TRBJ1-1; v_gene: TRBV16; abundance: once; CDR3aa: CASSQFRRTENTEAFF; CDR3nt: TGTGCCAGCAGCCAATTTAGACGCACAGAGAACACTGAAGCTTTCTTT
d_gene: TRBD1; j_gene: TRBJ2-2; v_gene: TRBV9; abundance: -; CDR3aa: CASRGQPNTGELFF; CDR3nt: TGTGCCAGCAGGGGACAGCCGAACACCGGGGAGCTGTTTTTT
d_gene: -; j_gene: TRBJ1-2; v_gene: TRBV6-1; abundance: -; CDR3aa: CASSEQGGNGYTF; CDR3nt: TGTGCCAGCAGTGAACAGGGAGGGAATGGCTACACCTTC
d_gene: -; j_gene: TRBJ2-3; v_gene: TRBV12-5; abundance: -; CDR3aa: CASGLVQVIIPDTQYF; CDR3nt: TGTGCTAGTGGTTTGGTACAGGTGATTATTCCAGATACGCAGTATTTT
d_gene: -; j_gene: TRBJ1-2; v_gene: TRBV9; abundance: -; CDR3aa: CASSEVRDGYTF; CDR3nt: TGTGCCAGCAGCGAAGTACGGGATGGCTACACCTTC
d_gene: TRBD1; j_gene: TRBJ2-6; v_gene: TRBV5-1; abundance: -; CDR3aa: CASSGGQGYMAGANVLTF; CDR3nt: TGCGCCAGCAGCGGGGGACAGGGGTACATGGCTGGGGCCAACGTCCTGACTTTC
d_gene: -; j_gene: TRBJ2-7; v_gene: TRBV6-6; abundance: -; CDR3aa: CASSRIGEAEQYF; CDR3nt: TGTGCCAGCAGTCGTATCGGGGAAGCCGAGCAGTACTTC
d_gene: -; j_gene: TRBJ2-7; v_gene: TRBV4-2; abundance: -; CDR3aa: CASSQDPTPYEQYF; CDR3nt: TGTGCCAGCAGCCAAGACCCTACTCCCTACGAGCAGTACTTC